This T cell receptor (beta chain) stems from a study of blood T cells in healthy people across ages. Next came a second PCR, run for about 7 to 11 cycles, which used a sample-barcoded 5' primer along with a J-beta primer mix. There were at least 3 million CDR3-containing paired-end reads obtained from each sample. TCRdb fed the 5' RACE reads into MiXCR, producing one record per CDR3 protein. The table shows around 1,100,000 distinct CDR3 sequences, with around two fifths occurring only once. This CDR3 region has 16 residues. Trimming pared 3 bases from V and 2 bases from J, leaving 17 bases between. Germline CDR1 DFQATT, CDR2 SNEGSKA (reference sequence).

Sequencing was done on a sample of blood. This chain connects TRBV20-1 to TRBJ2-1, with D possibly TRBD2 on 5 matching bases. The source of this sequence is a man aged 18 to 35 in good health. Here the CDR3 reads CSARVPAETPYNEQFF. The CDR3 DNA sequence: TGCAGTGCTAGGGTCCCAGCGGAGACTCCCTACAATGAGCAGTTCTTC.